This T cell receptor (beta chain) was captured in a study of control samples from healthy donors and cancer patients. Repertoires were generated with immunoSEQ multiplex PCR, while TCRdb's copy carries only in-frame clones and drops some. The sample contains more than 50,000 clones, roughly 85% of which appear only once. Sequencing was performed on blood. The TCR sequence derives from a man between 40 and 49 years old in good health.

This chain's CDR3 is CASSYGQTSNQPQHF. DNA of the CDR3: TGTGCCAGCAGTTACGGACAGACAAGCAATCAGCCCCAGCATTTT. This chain joins TRBV6-5 and TRBJ1-5, with D possibly matching TRBD1 (6 bases). Germline CDR1 reads MNHEY; CDR2 reads SVGAGI. The length of the CDR3 is 15 residues. Deletions cut 2 bases from V and 1 base from J, with 9 bases between.